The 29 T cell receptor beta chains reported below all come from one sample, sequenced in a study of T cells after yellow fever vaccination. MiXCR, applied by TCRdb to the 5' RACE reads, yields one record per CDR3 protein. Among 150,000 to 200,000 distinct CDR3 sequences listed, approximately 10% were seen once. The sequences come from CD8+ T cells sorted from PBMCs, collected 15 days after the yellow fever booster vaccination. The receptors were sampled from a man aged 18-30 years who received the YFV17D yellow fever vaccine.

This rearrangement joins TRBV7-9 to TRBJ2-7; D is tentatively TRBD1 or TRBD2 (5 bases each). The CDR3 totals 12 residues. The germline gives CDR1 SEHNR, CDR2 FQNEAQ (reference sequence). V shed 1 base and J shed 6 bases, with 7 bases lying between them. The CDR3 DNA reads TGTGCCAGCAGCTTAGAGGGACGCGAGCAGTACGTC. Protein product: CASSLEGREQYV.

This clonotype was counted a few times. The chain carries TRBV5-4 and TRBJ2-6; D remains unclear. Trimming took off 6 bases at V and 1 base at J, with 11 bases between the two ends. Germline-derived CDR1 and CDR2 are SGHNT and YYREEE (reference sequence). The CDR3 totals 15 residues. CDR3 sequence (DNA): TGTGCCAGCACCAAATCTGCTTCTGGGGCCAACGTCCTGACTTTC. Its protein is CASTKSASGANVLTF.

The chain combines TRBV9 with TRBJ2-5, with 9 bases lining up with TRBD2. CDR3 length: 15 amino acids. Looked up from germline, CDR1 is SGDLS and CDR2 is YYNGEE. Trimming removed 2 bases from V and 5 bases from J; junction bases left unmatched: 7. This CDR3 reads CASSVGRLAGETQYF. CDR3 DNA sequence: TGTGCCAGCAGCGTTGGGAGGCTAGCGGGGGAGACCCAGTACTTC.

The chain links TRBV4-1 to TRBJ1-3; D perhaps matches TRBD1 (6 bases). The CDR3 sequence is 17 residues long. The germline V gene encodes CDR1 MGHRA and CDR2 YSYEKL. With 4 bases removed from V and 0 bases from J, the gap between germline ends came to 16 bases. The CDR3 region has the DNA TGCGCCAGCAGCCCGCGCTGGGGGGCAGGCTCTGGAAACACCATATATTTT. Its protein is CASSPRWGAGSGNTIYF.

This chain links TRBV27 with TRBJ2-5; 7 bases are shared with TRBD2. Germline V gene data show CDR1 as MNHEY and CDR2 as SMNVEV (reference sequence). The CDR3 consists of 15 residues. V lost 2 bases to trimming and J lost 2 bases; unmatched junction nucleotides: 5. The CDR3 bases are TGTGCCAGCAGTTTAGGGGTAGCGGGTCAAGAGACCCAGTACTTC. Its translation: CASSLGVAGQETQYF.

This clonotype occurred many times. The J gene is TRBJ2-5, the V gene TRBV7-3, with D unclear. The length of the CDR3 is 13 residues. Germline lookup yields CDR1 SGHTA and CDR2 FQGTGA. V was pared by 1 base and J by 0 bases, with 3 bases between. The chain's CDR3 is CASSLIDQETQYF. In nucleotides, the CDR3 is TGTGCCAGCAGCTTAATCGACCAAGAGACCCAGTACTTC.

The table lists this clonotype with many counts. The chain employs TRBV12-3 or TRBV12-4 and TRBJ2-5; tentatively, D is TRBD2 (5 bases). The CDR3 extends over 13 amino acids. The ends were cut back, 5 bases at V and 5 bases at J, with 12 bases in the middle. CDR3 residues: CASSPSGGETQYF. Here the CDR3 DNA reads TGTGCCAGCAGTCCCTCGGGCGGGGAGACCCAGTACTTC.

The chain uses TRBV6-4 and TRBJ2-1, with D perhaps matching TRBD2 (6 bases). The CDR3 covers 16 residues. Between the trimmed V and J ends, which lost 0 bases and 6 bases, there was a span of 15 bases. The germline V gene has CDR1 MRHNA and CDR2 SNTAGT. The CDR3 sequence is CASSDSNGGELNEQFF. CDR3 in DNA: TGTGCCAGCAGTGACTCGAATGGCGGGGAGCTCAATGAGCAGTTCTTC.

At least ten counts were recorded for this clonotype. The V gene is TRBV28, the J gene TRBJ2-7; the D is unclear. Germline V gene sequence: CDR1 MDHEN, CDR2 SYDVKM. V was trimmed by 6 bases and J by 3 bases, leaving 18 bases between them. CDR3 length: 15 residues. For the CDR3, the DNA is TGTGCCAGCAGCTATTCAGGCCCCCTACTCTACGAGCAGTACGTC. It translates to CASSYSGPLLYEQYV.

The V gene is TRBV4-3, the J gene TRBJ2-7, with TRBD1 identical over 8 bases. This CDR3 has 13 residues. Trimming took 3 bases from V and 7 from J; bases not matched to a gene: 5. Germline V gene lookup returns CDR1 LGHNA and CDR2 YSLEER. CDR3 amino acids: CASSHTRGREQYF. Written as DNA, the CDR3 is TGCGCCAGCAGCCACACCAGGGGGCGAGAGCAGTACTTC.

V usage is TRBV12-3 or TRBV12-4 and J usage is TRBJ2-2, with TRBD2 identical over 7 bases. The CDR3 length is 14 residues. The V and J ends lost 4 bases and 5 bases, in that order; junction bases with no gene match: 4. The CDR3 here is CASSYGGLTGELFF. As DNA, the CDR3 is TGTGCCAGCAGTTATGGGGGACTAACCGGGGAGCTGTTTTTT.

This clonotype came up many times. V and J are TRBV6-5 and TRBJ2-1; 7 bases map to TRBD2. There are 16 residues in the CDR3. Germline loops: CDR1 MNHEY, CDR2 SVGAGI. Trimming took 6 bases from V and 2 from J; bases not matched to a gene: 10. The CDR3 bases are TGTGCCAGCAGCCCTCCTGGGGGGGTCCCCTACAATGAGCAGTTCTTC. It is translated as CASSPPGGVPYNEQFF.

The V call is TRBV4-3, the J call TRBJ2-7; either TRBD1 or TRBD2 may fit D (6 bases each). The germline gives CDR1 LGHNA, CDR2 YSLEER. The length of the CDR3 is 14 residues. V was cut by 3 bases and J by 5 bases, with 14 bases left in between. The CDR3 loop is CASSQSGGPHEQYF. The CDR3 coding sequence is TGCGCCAGCAGCCAGTCTGGGGGGCCCCACGAGCAGTACTTC.

CDR3 protein: CASRPSPLDTQYF. In DNA form, the CDR3 reads TGTGCCAGCAGACCCTCCCCCCTAGATACGCAGTATTTT. This chain connects TRBV6-2 or TRBV6-3 to TRBJ2-3; D unresolved. CDR1 MNHEY and CDR2 SVGEGT come from the germline V gene. The CDR3 runs 13 residues. With 6 bases removed from V and 5 bases from J, the gap between germline ends came to 12 bases.

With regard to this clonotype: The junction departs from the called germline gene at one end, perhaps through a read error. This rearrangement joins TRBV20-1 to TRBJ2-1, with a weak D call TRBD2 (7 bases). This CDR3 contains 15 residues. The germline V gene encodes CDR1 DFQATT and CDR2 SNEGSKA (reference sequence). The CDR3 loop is CSARYQGRARNQQFF. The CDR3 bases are TGCAGTGCTAGGTACCAGGGGAGGGCTCGCAATCAGCAGTTCTTC.

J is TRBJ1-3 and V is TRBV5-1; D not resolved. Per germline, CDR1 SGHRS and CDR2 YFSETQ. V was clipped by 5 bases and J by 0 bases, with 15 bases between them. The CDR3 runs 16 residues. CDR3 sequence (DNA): TGCGCCAGCAGGGGTGCGGTGGAAGTCTCTGGAAACACCATATATTTT. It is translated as CASRGAVEVSGNTIYF.

CDR3 DNA: TGTGCCAGCAGCCCCTTCGGGGGTAGCACAGATACGCAGTATTTT. Translating it yields CASSPFGGSTDTQYF. This chain links TRBV3-1 with TRBJ2-3; D is perhaps TRBD2 (6 bases). With 4 bases removed from V and 0 bases from J, the gap between germline ends came to 11 bases. The V gene's germline CDR1 is LGHDT and CDR2 YNNKEL (reference sequence). The CDR3 is 15 amino acids.

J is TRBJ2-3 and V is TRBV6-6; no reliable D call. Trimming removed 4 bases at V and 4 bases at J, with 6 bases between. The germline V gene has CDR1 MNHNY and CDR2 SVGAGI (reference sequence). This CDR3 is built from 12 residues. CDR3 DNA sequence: TGTGCCAGCAGTTCAAGACCAGATACGCAGTATTTT. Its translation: CASSSRPDTQYF.

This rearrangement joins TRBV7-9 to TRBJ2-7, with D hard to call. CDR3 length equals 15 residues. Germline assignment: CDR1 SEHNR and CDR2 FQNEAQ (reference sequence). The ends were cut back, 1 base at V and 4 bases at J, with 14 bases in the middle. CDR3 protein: CASSLDWGASYEQYV. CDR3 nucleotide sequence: TGTGCCAGCAGCTTAGACTGGGGTGCCAGTTACGAGCAGTACGTC.

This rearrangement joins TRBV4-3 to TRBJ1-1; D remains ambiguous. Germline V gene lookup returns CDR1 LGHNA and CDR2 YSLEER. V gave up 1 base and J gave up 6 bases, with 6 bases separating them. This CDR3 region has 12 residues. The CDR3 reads CASSQGEAEAFF. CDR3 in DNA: TGCGCCAGCAGCCAAGGTGAGGCTGAAGCTTTCTTT.

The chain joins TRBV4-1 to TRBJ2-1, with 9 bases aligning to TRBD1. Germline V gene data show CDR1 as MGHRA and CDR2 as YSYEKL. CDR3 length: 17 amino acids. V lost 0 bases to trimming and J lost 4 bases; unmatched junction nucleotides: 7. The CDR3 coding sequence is TGCGCCAGCAGCCAAGAACCGGGGACAGGGAGATACAATGAGCAGTTCTTC. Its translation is CASSQEPGTGRYNEQFF.

The CDR3 loop reads CASSRGLAKNIQYF. The CDR3 region has the DNA TGCGCCAGCAGCCGAGGGTTAGCCAAAAACATTCAGTACTTC. The chain recombines TRBV4-3 with TRBJ2-4, with D perhaps matching TRBD2 (5 bases). CDR1 is LGHNA and CDR2 is YSLEER in the germline V gene. With 4 bases removed from V and 0 bases from J, the gap between germline ends came to 7 bases. This CDR3 contains 14 residues.

CDR3: CASSLAYDGHPGYTF. The CDR3 bases are TGCGCCAGCAGCTTGGCCTACGACGGACACCCTGGCTACACCTTC. The chain is built from TRBV5-1 and TRBJ1-2, with D possibly being TRBD1 (5 bases). Germline V gene lookup returns CDR1 SGHRS and CDR2 YFSETQ. This CDR3 has 15 residues. Trimming took 0 bases from V and 7 from J, leaving 16 bases between them.

The CDR3 sequence is CASSLGRLNEQFF. The CDR3 nucleotides are TGTGCCAGCAGTTTAGGCAGACTGAATGAGCAGTTCTTC. The chain is built from TRBV12-3 or TRBV12-4 and TRBJ2-1; D is uncertain. V was trimmed by 1 base and J by 7 bases, leaving 8 bases between them. CDR3 size: 13 residues.

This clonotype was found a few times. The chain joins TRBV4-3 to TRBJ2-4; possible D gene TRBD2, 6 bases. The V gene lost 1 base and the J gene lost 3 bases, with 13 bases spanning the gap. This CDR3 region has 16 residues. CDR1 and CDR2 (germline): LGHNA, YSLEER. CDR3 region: CASSQGPGLDKNIQYF. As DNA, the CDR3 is TGCGCCAGCAGCCAAGGTCCGGGACTGGACAAAAACATTCAGTACTTC.

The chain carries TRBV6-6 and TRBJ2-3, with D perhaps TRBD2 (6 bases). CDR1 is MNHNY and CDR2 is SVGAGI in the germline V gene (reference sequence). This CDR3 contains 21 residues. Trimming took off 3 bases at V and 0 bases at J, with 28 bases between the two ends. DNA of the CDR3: TGTGCCAGCAGTTATAGACTTTCCGAACTAGCACAGATAACTAGCACAGATACGCAGTATTTT. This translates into CASSYRLSELAQITSTDTQYF.

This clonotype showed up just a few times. CDR3 in DNA: TGTGCCAGCAGCCCAGCCGCTCGCTACGAGCAGTACTTC. As protein: CASSPAARYEQYF. The chain uses TRBV6-5 and TRBJ2-7; no reliable D call. The V gene lost 6 bases and the J gene lost 3 bases, with 12 bases spanning the gap. The germline V gene encodes CDR1 MNHEY and CDR2 SVGAGI. There are 13 residues in the CDR3.

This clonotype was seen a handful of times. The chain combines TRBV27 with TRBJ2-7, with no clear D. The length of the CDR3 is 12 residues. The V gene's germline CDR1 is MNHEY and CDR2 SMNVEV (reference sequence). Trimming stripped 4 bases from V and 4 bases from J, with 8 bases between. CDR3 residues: CASSSVGYEQYF. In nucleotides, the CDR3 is TGTGCCAGCAGTTCGGTGGGTTACGAGCAGTACTTC.

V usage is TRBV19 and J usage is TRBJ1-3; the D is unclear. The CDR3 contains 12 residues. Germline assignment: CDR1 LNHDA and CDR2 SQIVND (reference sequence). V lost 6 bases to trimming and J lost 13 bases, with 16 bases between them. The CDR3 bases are TGTGCCAGTAGACAACCCCCGGGCCTTATATATTTT. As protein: CASRQPPGLIYF.